These 29 T cell receptor beta chains came from one sample sequenced in a study of shared clonotypes between healthy human individuals. Measured with immunoSEQ multiplex PCR; TCRdb has only the in-frame clones, and not every one. The table records 1.5 million to 2.5 million clones, about 94% of them present only once. Terminally differentiated effector memory CD45RA+ cells were left out of the naive CD8 fraction, which was CD45RO-negative and positively selected for CCR7. Material for sequencing was naive CD8+ T cells sorted from blood. The receptors stem from a man in his late teens or twenties in good health.

V is TRBV14 and J is TRBJ1-6; D call uncertain. From germline, CDR1 is SGHDN and CDR2 FVKESK. V was cut by 5 bases and J by 5 bases, with 19 bases left in between. The CDR3 has 17 amino acids. The CDR3 here is CASSAKTANNNNSPLHF. CDR3 bases: TGTGCCAGCAGCGCAAAAACAGCGAACAACAATAATTCACCCCTCCACTTT.

As concerns this clone: Other DNA variants within this sample encode the same CDR3. This chain links TRBV5-6 with TRBJ2-7; D might be TRBD2 (5 bases). Trimming shortened V by 0 bases and J by 3 bases, and 7 bases separated the two germline ends. This CDR3 has 13 amino acids. From germline, CDR1 is SGHDT and CDR2 YYEEEE. DNA for the CDR3: TGTGCCAGCAGCTTGGTAACTAGCTACGAGCAGTACTTC. It codes for CASSLVTSYEQYF.

The chain employs TRBV6-6 and TRBJ2-7, with a weak D call TRBD1 (6 bases). CDR3 length equals 13 residues. Trimming shortened V by 6 bases and J by 3 bases, and 12 bases separated the two germline ends. Germline CDR1 MNHNY, CDR2 SVGAGI (reference sequence). Written as DNA, the CDR3 is TGTGCCAGCAGACAGGGACGCTACTACGAGCAGTACTTC. Amino acid sequence: CASRQGRYYEQYF.

This sequence joins TRBV28 and TRBJ2-1, with TRBD2 identical over 11 bases. CDR3 length: 18 amino acids. V was clipped by 4 bases and J by 3 bases; unmatched bases: 11. CDR1 and CDR2 (germline): MDHEN, SYDVKM. CDR3: CASSYGTSGLSRYNEQFF. CDR3 DNA: TGTGCCAGCAGTTACGGGACTAGCGGATTATCCCGCTACAATGAGCAGTTCTTC.

The V and J genes are TRBV27 and TRBJ1-5, with unresolved D. V lost 4 bases and J 7 bases, leaving 11 bases between the germline ends. Germline CDR1 is MNHEY and CDR2 is SMNVEV (reference sequence). The CDR3 is 13 amino acids. The CDR3 protein is CASSSSPWQPQHF. CDR3 DNA: TGTGCCAGCAGTTCAAGCCCTTGGCAGCCCCAGCATTTT.

The CDR3 loop is CASSYGPPGNTIYF. The CDR3 nucleotides read TGTGCCAGCAGTTACGGGCCCCCTGGAAACACCATATATTTT. The chain employs TRBV6-6 and TRBJ1-3; unclear D gene. The V and J ends lost 2 bases and 2 bases respectively, with 7 bases between them. The CDR3 extends over 14 amino acids. The germline CDR1 and CDR2 sequences are MNHNY and SVGAGI (reference sequence).

The rearrangement uses TRBV5-6 and TRBJ1-2, with TRBD1 as a possible D gene (5 bases). Germline lookup yields CDR1 SGHDT and CDR2 YYEEEE. V was trimmed by 0 bases and J by 11 bases, leaving 20 bases between them. This CDR3 has 15 residues. The CDR3 loop reads CASSLGLEFLWGYTF. The CDR3 region has the DNA TGTGCCAGCAGCTTGGGCCTCGAGTTTTTATGGGGGTACACCTTC.

The chain joins TRBV7-9 to TRBJ2-7; D may be TRBD1 (5 bases). The CDR3 extends over 13 amino acids. Trimming shortened V by 3 bases and J by 5 bases, and 11 bases separated the two germline ends. Germline CDR1 reads SEHNR; CDR2 reads FQNEAQ (reference sequence). The CDR3 region has the DNA TGTGCCAGCAGCTTCAGGGTCGGTGACGAGCAGTACTTC. Its protein is CASSFRVGDEQYF.

This clone was observed once. V gene TRBV7-8 combines with J gene TRBJ2-1; 12 bases line up with TRBD2. The germline V gene encodes CDR1 SGHVS and CDR2 FQNEAQ. This CDR3 is 18 amino acids long. Unmatched junction bases numbered 10, after V lost 3 bases and J lost 4 bases. In DNA form, the CDR3 reads TGTGCCAGCAGCTTCGACCTAGCGGGAGGGCCTCTTTACAATGAGCAGTTCTTC. This sequence encodes CASSFDLAGGPLYNEQFF.

J is TRBJ2-1 and V is TRBV4-1; the D is unclear. The CDR3 spans 13 residues. From germline, CDR1 is MGHRA and CDR2 YSYEKL. V lost 0 bases and J lost 6, with 6 bases in between. This CDR3 is CASSQDPTNEQFF. CDR3 nucleotide sequence: TGCGCCAGCAGCCAAGATCCCACCAATGAGCAGTTCTTC.

The V call is TRBV6-6, the J call TRBJ1-1; no firm D call. The germline V and J ends were trimmed by 6 bases and 1 base, with 12 bases remaining between them. The CDR3 spans 14 residues. Germline-derived CDR1 and CDR2 are MNHNY and SVGAGI (reference sequence). CDR3 in amino acids: CASRLGYANTEAFF. In DNA form, the CDR3 reads TGTGCCAGCAGGCTTGGGTATGCGAACACTGAAGCTTTCTTT.

The V call is TRBV6-4, the J call TRBJ1-5, with TRBD1 matching over 8 bases. V shed 5 bases, J shed 1 base, and the junction held 19 bases outside the gene matches. The CDR3 sequence is 20 residues long. Looked up from germline, CDR1 is MRHNA and CDR2 is SNTAGT. CDR3: CASSLQFPGGAFWSNQPQHF. The CDR3 region has the DNA TGTGCCAGCAGTCTGCAGTTTCCAGGGGGCGCGTTTTGGAGCAATCAGCCCCAGCATTTT.

This clone came up once. The chain has TRBV15 and TRBJ1-1; no firm D call. CDR1 and CDR2 from the germline V gene are LNHNV and YYDKDF (reference sequence). The germline V and J ends were trimmed by 6 bases and 0 bases, with 8 bases remaining between them. This CDR3 region has 13 residues. The CDR3 sequence is CATRALMNTEAFF. CDR3 DNA sequence: TGTGCCACCAGGGCGCTCATGAACACTGAAGCTTTCTTT.

This clone has only one observation. The chain has TRBV9 and TRBJ2-2, with D maybe TRBD2 (6 bases). The CDR3 consists of 16 residues. The V end lost 4 bases, the J end lost 6 bases, and 19 bases lay between the germline ends. Per the germline V gene, CDR1 is SGDLS and CDR2 is YYNGEE. The CDR3 loop reads CASSSRPTPGAGELFF. The CDR3 coding sequence is TGTGCCAGCAGCTCCAGACCCACACCGGGGGCCGGGGAGCTGTTTTTT. The full variable domain, rest sourced from reference TRBV9 and TRBJ2-2, is DSGVTQTPKHLITATGQRVTLRCSPRSGDLSVYWYQQSLDQGLQFLIQYYNGEERAKGNILERFSAQQFPDLHSELNLSSLELGDSALYFCASSSRPTPGAGELFFGEGSRLTVL.

The sample holds one count of this clone. This same CDR3 is encoded by further DNA sequences in the sample. The V and J genes are TRBV13 and TRBJ2-7; no clear D. Germline V gives CDR1 PRHDT, CDR2 FYEKMQ (reference sequence). V gave up 1 base and J gave up 1 base, with 5 bases separating them. CDR3 length equals 13 residues. The CDR3, as DNA: TGTGCCAGCAGCTTAGCCAGTTCCTACGAGCAGTACTTC. Translation: CASSLASSYEQYF.

The chain is built from TRBV4-2 and TRBJ2-7; TRBD2 matches 7 bases. Germline lookup yields CDR1 LGHNA and CDR2 YNFKEQ. This CDR3 is 16 amino acids long. Trimming at V came to 1 base and at J to 4 bases, leaving 10 bases not matched to a gene. The CDR3 sequence: CASSQGGEGRGYEQYF. The CDR3 DNA reads TGTGCCAGCAGCCAAGGGGGGGAGGGGCGCGGATACGAGCAGTACTTC.

The chain recombines TRBV7-3 with TRBJ1-1; tentative D call: TRBD1 (5 bases). The germline V gene encodes CDR1 SGHTA and CDR2 FQGTGA. Trimming shortened V by 0 bases and J by 5 bases, and 13 bases separated the two germline ends. The CDR3 is 15 amino acids. The CDR3, as DNA: TGTGCCAGCAGCTTAACAGGGGCTCCGAGGACTGAAGCTTTCTTT. This translates into CASSLTGAPRTEAFF. Full variable domain (missing parts from reference TRBV7-3 and TRBJ1-1): GAGVSQTPSNKVTEKGKYVELRCDPISGHTALYWYRQSLGQGPEFLIYFQGTGAADDSGLPNDRFFAVRPEGSVSTLKIQRTERGDSAVYLCASSLTGAPRTEAFFGQGTRLTVV.

The chain is built from TRBV5-6 and TRBJ2-1, with D uncertain. The V end lost 0 bases, the J end lost 7 bases, and 14 bases lay between the germline ends. CDR3 length: 15 residues. Germline V gene sequence: CDR1 SGHDT, CDR2 YYEEEE. DNA for the CDR3: TGTGCCAGCAGCTTGGAAAGAGATGTAGGGAATGAGCAGTTCTTC. Its translation is CASSLERDVGNEQFF. The variable domain in full, completed from reference TRBV5-6 and TRBJ2-1, reads DAGVTQSPTHLIKTRGQQVTLRCSPKSGHDTVSWYQQALGQGPQFIFQYYEEEERQRGNFPDRFSGHQFPNYSSELNVNALLLGDSALYLCASSLERDVGNEQFFGPGTRLTVL.

About this clone: Other DNA sequences from this sample encode an identical CDR3 as well. As DNA, the CDR3 is TGTGCCAGCAGCTTAGCGCAGGGCTACGAGCAGTACTTC. It codes for CASSLAQGYEQYF. The gene calls are TRBV7-9 and TRBJ2-7; D is perhaps TRBD1 (5 bases). Trimming took 0 bases from V and 3 from J, leaving 6 bases between them. Germline CDR1 and CDR2: SEHNR and FQNEAQ (reference sequence). The length of the CDR3 is 13 residues.

The V and J genes are TRBV27 and TRBJ2-3, with D possibly being TRBD1 (5 bases). The CDR3 has 16 residues. Germline V gene data show CDR1 as MNHEY and CDR2 as SMNVEV (reference sequence). Trimming stripped 1 base from V and 0 bases from J, with 11 bases between. CDR3 amino acids: CASSLLGPLSTDTQYF. The CDR3 bases are TGTGCCAGCAGTTTATTGGGGCCTTTGAGCACAGATACGCAGTATTTT.

This chain uses TRBV27 with TRBJ2-7, with D perhaps matching TRBD2 (6 bases). Between the trimmed V and J ends, which lost 0 bases and 6 bases, there was a span of 9 bases. Germline V gives CDR1 MNHEY, CDR2 SMNVEV (reference sequence). This CDR3 has 13 amino acids. The CDR3 coding sequence is TGTGCCAGCAGTTTATCGGGGGAGGTCGAGCAGTACTTC. Translation gives CASSLSGEVEQYF.

This clone was observed once. The chain is built from TRBV30 and TRBJ1-2, with D unresolved. Per the germline V gene, CDR1 is GTSNPN and CDR2 is SVGIG (reference sequence). V was trimmed by 3 bases and J by 6 bases, leaving 11 bases between them. This CDR3 comprises 12 residues. CDR3 in DNA: TGTGCCTGGAGGCCCCAAACGGATGGCTACACCTTC. Translated: CAWRPQTDGYTF.

This clone was seen only once. In DNA, the CDR3 is TGTGCCAGCAGCAGTCGACAGGCCTACGAGCAGTACTTC. Protein product: CASSSRQAYEQYF. The rearrangement links TRBV6-1 to TRBJ2-7, with a weak D call TRBD1 (6 bases). The CDR3 is 13 amino acids. The germline gives CDR1 MNHNS, CDR2 SASEGT. The ends were cut back, 6 bases at V and 2 bases at J, with 11 bases in the middle.

The chain combines TRBV7-9 with TRBJ2-1; TRBD2 matches 15 bases. Germline CDR1 and CDR2: SEHNR and FQNEAQ (reference sequence). V shed 4 bases and J 9 bases; nucleotides not matched to a gene: 1. This CDR3 has 14 residues. The chain's CDR3 is CASSSGLAGGEQFF. As DNA, the CDR3 is TGTGCCAGCAGCTCGGGACTAGCGGGAGGTGAGCAGTTCTTC.

V gene TRBV5-1 combines with J gene TRBJ2-2; 10 bases match TRBD2. Germline V gene sequence: CDR1 SGHRS, CDR2 YFSETQ. V shed 3 bases and J 3 bases; nucleotides not matched to a gene: 8. This CDR3 comprises 17 residues. Here the CDR3 reads CASSWGMTSGHTGELFF. CDR3 coding DNA: TGCGCCAGCAGCTGGGGAATGACTAGCGGGCACACCGGGGAGCTGTTTTTT.

About this clone: The same CDR3 also results from other DNA sequences found in this sample. V gene TRBV27 combines with J gene TRBJ2-5; the match to TRBD1 covers 10 bases. The length of the CDR3 is 14 residues. Losses at the gene ends were 6 bases for V and 2 bases for J; bases not matched to a gene: 3. Germline loops: CDR1 MNHEY, CDR2 SMNVEV (reference sequence). The CDR3 bases are TGTGCCAGCAGGTGGACAGGGGGGCAAGAGACCCAGTACTTC. Protein product: CASRWTGGQETQYF.

J is TRBJ1-2 and V is TRBV14; D perhaps matches TRBD1 (6 bases). Germline V lookup: CDR1 SGHDN, CDR2 FVKESK. The CDR3 is made up of 17 amino acids. V gave up 1 base and J gave up 2 bases, with 17 bases separating them. CDR3 amino acids: CASSQVQAGEINYGYTF. The CDR3 coding sequence is TGTGCCAGCAGCCAAGTCCAGGCAGGGGAAATAAACTATGGCTACACCTTC.

This clone was picked up a small number of times. The chain links TRBV9 to TRBJ1-2; D gene uncertain. The V gene's germline CDR1 is SGDLS and CDR2 YYNGEE. Deletions cut 3 bases from V and 6 bases from J, with 15 bases between. There are 14 residues in the CDR3. The CDR3 spells CASSGADIEDGYTF. The CDR3 DNA is TGTGCCAGCAGCGGAGCCGACATAGAGGATGGCTACACCTTC.

The CDR3 DNA reads as TGTGCCAGCAGCACCAGGACTAGCGGGACGTCCTACGAGCAGTACTTC. Its translation is CASSTRTSGTSYEQYF. The chain combines TRBV7-9 with TRBJ2-7; 12 bases are shared with TRBD2. V shed 5 bases and J 1 base; nucleotides not matched to a gene: 6. Per germline, CDR1 SEHNR and CDR2 FQNEAQ (reference sequence). The CDR3 is 16 amino acids.